This T cell receptor beta chain was captured by sequencing in a study of blood T cells in healthy people across ages. Study results and limitations: Diversity of TCR beta per million T cells declined in a roughly linear way with age. Fewer expanded clones and more diversity marked long-lived versus aged donors.

Remarks on this clonotype: No antigen is known for it.

In germline, CDR1 is SGHTA, CDR2 FQGNSA. The CDR3 has 14 residues. The sample, around 9.9 milliliters of peripheral blood, was drawn from each donor. Extraction yielded at least 6 micrograms of total RNA per sample. For the second PCR, which ran for about 6 to 11 cycles, a sample-barcoded 5' primer and a J-beta primer mix were used. One entry per CDR3 protein results from TCRdb running MiXCR on the 5' RACE reads. The sample records over a million distinct CDR3 sequences, 35% to 45% being singletons. Sequenced: blood. J is TRBJ2-4 and V is TRBV7-2; 7 positions agree with TRBD1. The DNA end is a closer match to TRBJ2-7, so the J assignment may be wrong. The clonotype comes from a woman aged 18-35 years in good health. CDR3 coding DNA: TGTGCCAGCAGCACGACAGGGTCGCGCTACGAGCAGTACTTC. It translates to CASSTTGSRYEQYF.